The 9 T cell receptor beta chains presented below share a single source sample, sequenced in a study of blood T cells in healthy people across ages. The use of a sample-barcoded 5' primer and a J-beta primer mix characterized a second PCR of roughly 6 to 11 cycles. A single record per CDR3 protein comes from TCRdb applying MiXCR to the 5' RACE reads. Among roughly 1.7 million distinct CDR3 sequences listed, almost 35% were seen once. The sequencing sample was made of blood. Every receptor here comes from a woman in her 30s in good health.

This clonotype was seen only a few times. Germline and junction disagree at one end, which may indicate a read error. CDR3 protein: CASPPAGQGIYEQYF. CDR3 DNA: TGTGCCAGCCCACCGGCGGGACAGGGGATCTACGAGCAGTACTTC. This rearrangement joins TRBV18 to TRBJ2-7; TRBD1 matches 10 bases. CDR3 size: 15 residues. The germline V gene encodes CDR1 KGHSH and CDR2 LQKENI.

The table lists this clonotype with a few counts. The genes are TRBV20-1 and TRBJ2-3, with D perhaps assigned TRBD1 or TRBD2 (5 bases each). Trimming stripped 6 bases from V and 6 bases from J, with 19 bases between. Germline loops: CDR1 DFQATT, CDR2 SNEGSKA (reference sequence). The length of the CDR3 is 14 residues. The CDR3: CSARGLETDDTQYF. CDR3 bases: TGCAGTGCCCGAGGGTTAGAGACAGATGATACGCAGTATTTT.

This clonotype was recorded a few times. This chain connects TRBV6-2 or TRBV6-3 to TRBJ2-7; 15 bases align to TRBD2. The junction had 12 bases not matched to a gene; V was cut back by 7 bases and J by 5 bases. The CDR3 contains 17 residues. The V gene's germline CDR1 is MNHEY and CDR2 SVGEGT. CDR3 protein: CASNRPRTSGGVNEQYF. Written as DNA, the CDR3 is TGTGCCAGCAACCGCCCCCGGACTAGCGGGGGGGTGAACGAGCAGTACTTC.

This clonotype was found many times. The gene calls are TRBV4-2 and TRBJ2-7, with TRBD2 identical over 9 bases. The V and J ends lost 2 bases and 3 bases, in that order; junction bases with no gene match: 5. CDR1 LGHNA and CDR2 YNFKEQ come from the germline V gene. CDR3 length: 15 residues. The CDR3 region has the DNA TGTGCCAGCAGCCAATTCGGGACTAGCAGCTACGAGCAGTACTTC. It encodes CASSQFGTSSYEQYF.

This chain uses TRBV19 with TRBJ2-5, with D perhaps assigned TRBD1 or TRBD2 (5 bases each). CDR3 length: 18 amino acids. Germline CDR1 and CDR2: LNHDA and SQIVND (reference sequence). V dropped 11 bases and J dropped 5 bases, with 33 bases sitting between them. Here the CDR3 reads CAGTPNLDLAHRRETQYF. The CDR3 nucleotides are TGTGCCGGTACGCCGAACTTGGACTTAGCTCACAGGCGTGAGACCCAGTACTTC.

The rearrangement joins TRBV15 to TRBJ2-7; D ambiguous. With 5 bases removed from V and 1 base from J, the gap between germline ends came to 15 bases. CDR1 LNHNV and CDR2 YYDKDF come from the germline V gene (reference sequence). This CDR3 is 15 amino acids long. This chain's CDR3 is CATSPSRWMSYEQYF. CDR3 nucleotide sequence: TGTGCCACCAGCCCATCCCGTTGGATGTCCTACGAGCAGTACTTC.

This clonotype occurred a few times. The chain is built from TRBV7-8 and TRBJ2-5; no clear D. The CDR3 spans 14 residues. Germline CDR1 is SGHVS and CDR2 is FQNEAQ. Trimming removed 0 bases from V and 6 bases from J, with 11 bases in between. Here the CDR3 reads CASSLATPPKTQYF. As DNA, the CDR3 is TGTGCCAGCAGCTTAGCGACCCCCCCGAAGACCCAGTACTTC.

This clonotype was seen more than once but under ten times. The CDR3 DNA sequence: TGTGCCAGCAGTGAACCTAACTCCTACAATGAGCAGTTCTTC. Translation gives CASSEPNSYNEQFF. The chain couples TRBV2 to TRBJ2-1; D gene uncertain. CDR1 and CDR2 from the germline V gene are SNHLY and FYNNEI. Deletions cut 2 bases from V and 0 bases from J, with 5 bases between. CDR3 length equals 14 residues.

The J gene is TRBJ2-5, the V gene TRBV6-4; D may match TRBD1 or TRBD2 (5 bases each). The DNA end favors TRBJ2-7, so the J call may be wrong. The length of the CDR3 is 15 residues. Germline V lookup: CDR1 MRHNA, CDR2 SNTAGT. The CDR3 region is CASSDSGLGAPEQYF. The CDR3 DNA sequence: TGTGCCAGCAGTGACTCAGGGCTCGGGGCTCCCGAGCAGTACTTC.